The rows below give T cell receptor beta chains drawn from one sample of a study of blood T cell repertoires in COVID-19. Data came from immunoSEQ multiplex PCR; TCRdb stores just in-frame clones and leaves some out. The sample yields over 120,000 clones, about 87% seen once. The sample consisted of peripheral blood. These receptors came from a woman in her forties or fifties with acute or convalescent COVID-19. The CDR3 runs from the conserved cysteine through the conserved F or W. The D gene is left open where the match is weak. Size is omitted from some rows. Given values are once, few, many or a class for expanded clones.

J gene: TRBJ1-4
CDR3 length: 17
V gene: TRBV18
D gene: TRBD1
clone size: NA
CDR3 DNA: TGTGCCAGCTCTCGGGGACAGGGGACGGCAACTAATGAAAAACTGTTTTTT
CDR3 protein: CASSRGQGTATNEKLFF

J gene: TRBJ1-1
CDR3 length: 10
V gene: TRBV29-1
D gene: TRBD1
clone size: NA
CDR3 DNA: TGCAGCGCGGGGACAGCTGAAGCTTTCTTT
CDR3 protein: CSAGTAEAFF

J gene: TRBJ2-3
CDR3 length: 17
V gene: TRBV14
D gene: TRBD2
clone size: NA
CDR3 DNA: TGTGCCAGCAGCCATCATTACCGGGAGGGCCAAACAGATACGCAGTATTTT
CDR3 protein: CASSHHYREGQTDTQYF

J gene: TRBJ1-2
CDR3 length: 14
V gene: TRBV25-1
D gene: NA
clone size: NA
CDR3 DNA: TGTGCCAGCAGTGTCAGGGGAGGGCTAGACGGCTACACCTTC
CDR3 protein: CASSVRGGLDGYTF

J gene: TRBJ2-3
CDR3 length: 18
V gene: TRBV9
D gene: TRBD2
clone size: NA
CDR3 DNA: TGTGCCAGCAGCGGTGGGACTAGCGGGAGGGAAAGCACAGATACGCAGTATTTT
CDR3 protein: CASSGGTSGRESTDTQYF

J gene: TRBJ2-3
CDR3 length: 15
V gene: TRBV7-8
D gene: TRBD2
clone size: NA
CDR3 DNA: TGTGCCAGCAGCTTGGCTAGCGGGAGCACAGATACGCAGTATTTT
CDR3 protein: CASSLASGSTDTQYF

J gene: TRBJ2-5
CDR3 length: 14
V gene: TRBV7-8
D gene: TRBD2
clone size: NA
CDR3 DNA: TGTGCCAGCAGCTCGAGCGGGAGACGTGAGACCCAGTACTTC
CDR3 protein: CASSSSGRRETQYF

J gene: TRBJ2-1
CDR3 length: 16
V gene: TRBV7-9
D gene: TRBD1
clone size: NA
CDR3 DNA: TGTGCCAGCAGCGCTGACCGGGACAGACCCTACAATGAGCAGTTCTTC
CDR3 protein: CASSADRDRPYNEQFF

J gene: TRBJ2-3
CDR3 length: 16
V gene: TRBV7-9
D gene: TRBD2
clone size: NA
CDR3 DNA: TGTGCCAGCAGCCCGACTACTAGCGGATTCACAGATACGCAGTATTTT
CDR3 protein: CASSPTTSGFTDTQYF

J gene: TRBJ1-2
CDR3 length: 14
V gene: TRBV6-5
D gene: NA
clone size: NA
CDR3 DNA: TGTGCCAGCTCTCAAGGAGGCAGGCATGGGGGCTACACCTTC
CDR3 protein: CASSQGGRHGGYTF

J gene: TRBJ2-3
CDR3 length: 14
V gene: TRBV27
D gene: NA
clone size: NA
CDR3 DNA: TGTGCCAGCAGCCACAGGTGGGGCGGAGATACGCAGTATTTT
CDR3 protein: CASSHRWGGDTQYF

J gene: TRBJ1-2
CDR3 length: 14
V gene: TRBV28
D gene: NA
clone size: NA
CDR3 DNA: TGTGCCAGCAGTCCACACGGTCCAGGGGATGGCTACACCTTC
CDR3 protein: CASSPHGPGDGYTF

J gene: TRBJ1-6
CDR3 length: 14
V gene: TRBV3-1/TRBV3-2
D gene: NA
clone size: NA
CDR3 DNA: TGTGCCAGCAGCCAAGACAGGGGAAATTCACCCCTCCACTTT
CDR3 protein: CASSQDRGNSPLHF

J gene: TRBJ1-2
CDR3 length: 15
V gene: TRBV4-2
D gene: TRBD1
clone size: NA
CDR3 DNA: TGTGCCAGCAGCCAAGATAGGGGACAGATCTATGGCTACACCTTC
CDR3 protein: CASSQDRGQIYGYTF

J gene: TRBJ1-6
CDR3 length: 15
V gene: TRBV3-1/TRBV3-2
D gene: NA
clone size: NA
CDR3 DNA: TGTGCCAGCAGCCAAGTCAGTAACCATAATTCACCCCTCCACTTT
CDR3 protein: CASSQVSNHNSPLHF

J gene: TRBJ1-1
CDR3 length: 13
V gene: TRBV4-1
D gene: NA
clone size: NA
CDR3 DNA: TGCGCCAGCAGTGAAGCACCCGACCAGGCGGCTTTCTTT
CDR3 protein: CASSEAPDQAAFF

J gene: TRBJ1-6
CDR3 length: 14
V gene: TRBV6-5
D gene: NA
clone size: once
CDR3 DNA: TGTGCCAGCAGAGAGACAGCCTTAATTTTACCCCTCCACTTT
CDR3 protein: CASRETALILPLHF

J gene: TRBJ2-2
CDR3 length: 11
V gene: TRBV29-1
D gene: NA
clone size: NA
CDR3 DNA: TGCAGCGCCAACAGGGCCGGGGAGCTGTTTTTT
CDR3 protein: CSANRAGELFF

J gene: TRBJ1-5
CDR3 length: 17
V gene: TRBV18
D gene: TRBD1
clone size: NA
CDR3 DNA: TGTGCCAGCTCTCCGACAGGGGGGCCATATAGCAATCAGCCCCAGCATTTT
CDR3 protein: CASSPTGGPYSNQPQHF

J gene: TRBJ1-2
CDR3 length: 16
V gene: TRBV19
D gene: NA
clone size: NA
CDR3 DNA: TGTGCCAGTAGTCCGATCGACAGCACGTGGGTTGATGGCTACACCTTC
CDR3 protein: CASSPIDSTWVDGYTF

J gene: TRBJ2-7
CDR3 length: 14
V gene: TRBV11-2
D gene: TRBD2
clone size: NA
CDR3 DNA: TGTGCCAGCAGCTGGAGCGGGAGCGCCTACGAGCAGTACTTC
CDR3 protein: CASSWSGSAYEQYF

J gene: TRBJ1-4
CDR3 length: 15
V gene: TRBV5-4
D gene: NA
clone size: NA
CDR3 DNA: TGTGCCAGCAGCCGCAACAGCTTAAGTGGAGAAAAACTGTTTTTT
CDR3 protein: CASSRNSLSGEKLFF

J gene: TRBJ1-2
CDR3 length: 11
V gene: TRBV24-1
D gene: TRBD1
clone size: NA
CDR3 DNA: TGTGCCACACGGGACAGCTATGGCTACACCTTC
CDR3 protein: CATRDSYGYTF

J gene: TRBJ1-1
CDR3 length: 13
V gene: TRBV3-1/TRBV3-2
D gene: NA
clone size: NA
CDR3 DNA: TGTGCCAGCAGCCAAGCTACGAACACTGAAGCTTTCTTT
CDR3 protein: CASSQATNTEAFF

J gene: TRBJ2-3
CDR3 length: 16
V gene: TRBV5-1
D gene: TRBD2
clone size: NA
CDR3 DNA: TGCGCCAGCAGCTTGAAGAGCGGGGGACTTACAGATACGCAGTATTTT
CDR3 protein: CASSLKSGGLTDTQYF

J gene: TRBJ2-1
CDR3 length: 14
V gene: TRBV19
D gene: NA
clone size: NA
CDR3 DNA: TGTGCCAGTAGTTCGGGGTCTGCCTACAATGAGCAGTTCTTC
CDR3 protein: CASSSGSAYNEQFF

J gene: TRBJ1-4
CDR3 length: 15
V gene: TRBV19
D gene: TRBD1
clone size: few
CDR3 DNA: TGTGCCAGTAGGGGAACCGGGACAGCTAATGAAAAACTGTTTTTT
CDR3 protein: CASRGTGTANEKLFF

J gene: TRBJ1-3
CDR3 length: 16
V gene: TRBV7-7
D gene: TRBD1
clone size: NA
CDR3 DNA: TGTGCTAGCAGCCCCGGGACAGACTTCTCTGGAAACACCATATATTTT
CDR3 protein: CASSPGTDFSGNTIYF

J gene: TRBJ2-1
CDR3 length: 16
V gene: TRBV27
D gene: NA
clone size: NA
CDR3 DNA: TGTGCCAGCAGTCGCCAGGGGATAAGCTCCTACAATGAGCAGTTCTTC
CDR3 protein: CASSRQGISSYNEQFF

J gene: TRBJ1-6
CDR3 length: 15
V gene: TRBV2
D gene: NA
clone size: once
CDR3 DNA: TGTGCCAGCAGTGAACTCGCAGGGCGGAATTCACCCCTCCACTTT
CDR3 protein: CASSELAGRNSPLHF

J gene: TRBJ1-6
CDR3 length: 13
V gene: TRBV4-2
D gene: TRBD1
clone size: NA
CDR3 DNA: TGTGCCAGCAGCCAGGACAGGGGTGCACCCCTCCACTTT
CDR3 protein: CASSQDRGAPLHF

J gene: TRBJ1-5
CDR3 length: 13
V gene: TRBV27
D gene: NA
clone size: NA
CDR3 DNA: TGTGCCAGCAGCCCGAGGGGCAATCAGCCCCAGCATTTT
CDR3 protein: CASSPRGNQPQHF

J gene: TRBJ2-1
CDR3 length: 14
V gene: TRBV24-1
D gene: NA
clone size: NA
CDR3 DNA: TGTGCCACCAGTGGTTCCCTTGGCGGCAATGAGCAGTTCTTC
CDR3 protein: CATSGSLGGNEQFF

J gene: TRBJ2-7
CDR3 length: 15
V gene: TRBV9
D gene: NA
clone size: NA
CDR3 DNA: TGTGCCAGCAGCGGCCGGGACAAAACCCTATACGAGCAGTACTTC
CDR3 protein: CASSGRDKTLYEQYF

J gene: TRBJ2-1
CDR3 length: 15
V gene: TRBV7-3
D gene: NA
clone size: NA
CDR3 DNA: TGTGCCAGCAGCTTAGACCCCGAGGGCTACAATGAGCAGTTCTTC
CDR3 protein: CASSLDPEGYNEQFF

J gene: TRBJ1-1
CDR3 length: 14
V gene: TRBV18
D gene: NA
clone size: NA
CDR3 DNA: TGTGCCAGCTCACCAACAGGGCTGAACACTGAAGCTTTCTTT
CDR3 protein: CASSPTGLNTEAFF

J gene: TRBJ1-3
CDR3 length: 15
V gene: TRBV6-5
D gene: NA
clone size: few
CDR3 DNA: TGTGCCAGCAGCATAGACAGAGTCTCTGGAAACACCATATATTTT
CDR3 protein: CASSIDRVSGNTIYF

J gene: TRBJ1-1
CDR3 length: 14
V gene: TRBV6-5
D gene: TRBD1
clone size: NA
CDR3 DNA: TGTGCCAGCAGCCGGGGACAGGTGAACACTGAAGCTTTCTTT
CDR3 protein: CASSRGQVNTEAFF

J gene: TRBJ1-3
CDR3 length: 14
V gene: TRBV3-1/TRBV3-2
D gene: NA
clone size: NA
CDR3 DNA: TGTGCCAGCAGCCAAGTCGGGGCTGGAAACACCATATATTTT
CDR3 protein: CASSQVGAGNTIYF

J gene: TRBJ2-5
CDR3 length: 16
V gene: TRBV7-3
D gene: TRBD2
clone size: NA
CDR3 DNA: TGTGCCAGCAGCTTAAACGGTTTAGCGGGGGGAGAGACCCAGTACTTC
CDR3 protein: CASSLNGLAGGETQYF

J gene: TRBJ2-3
CDR3 length: 15
V gene: TRBV5-4
D gene: TRBD2
clone size: NA
CDR3 DNA: TGTGCCAGCAACTTAGCGGGGGGCGTCACAGATACGCAGTATTTT
CDR3 protein: CASNLAGGVTDTQYF

J gene: TRBJ2-1
CDR3 length: 18
V gene: TRBV6-1
D gene: NA
clone size: NA
CDR3 DNA: TGTGCCAGCAGTGAAGTCACCAGTAGCAGGGCGATGGGCAATGAGCAGTTCTTC
CDR3 protein: CASSEVTSSRAMGNEQFF

J gene: TRBJ2-1
CDR3 length: 13
V gene: TRBV6-5
D gene: TRBD1
clone size: NA
CDR3 DNA: TGTGCCACAAGACAGGGAACCTACAATGAGCAGTTCTTC
CDR3 protein: CATRQGTYNEQFF